This T cell receptor (beta chain) was identified during a study of tumor and adjacent non-tumor tissue in lung cancer. RNA was extracted from bulk tissue without any cell sorting. Regarding this clonotype: A read error may produce the germline difference seen at one junction end.

A modified ARM-PCR protocol with three rounds of nested PCR amplified TCRbeta. TCRdb reprocessed the multiplex PCR reads via MiXCR and lists one record per CDR3 protein. In the table there are about 110,000 distinct CDR3 sequences, around 80% of which are singletons. CDR3 size: 14 residues. The V gene's germline CDR1 is MNHEY and CDR2 SVGAGI. This TCR came from a woman aged 60 to 75 with non-small cell lung cancer. This sequence joins TRBV6-5 and TRBJ2-7, with D possibly called TRBD1 or TRBD2 (6 bases each). Sequenced material: lung tumor tissue. The CDR3, as DNA: TGTGCCAACAAGTCAGGAGGGCAGGGGCCCCTATATAATTTC. Translation: CANKSGGQGPLYNF.